This T cell receptor beta chain came from a study of T cells in Graves' hyperthyroidism and ophthalmopathy. Study-wide background: At initial diagnosis, before any treatment had begun, peripheral blood was obtained.

Germline CDR1 and CDR2: SGHTA and FQGNSA. Trimming cost V 5 bases and J 10 bases; bases outside gene matches: 11. The CDR3 loop spans 15 amino acids. TCR beta CDR3 regions were amplified from RNA. During a first-round RT-PCR of the TCR CDR3, the HTBI primer set was used. TCRdb analysed the multiplex PCR reads with MiXCR anew, one entry per CDR3 protein. The table records approximately 420,000 distinct CDR3 sequences, 15% of them present only once. This clonotype was recorded at least ten times. Its matching antigen is unknown. Points from the study as a whole: Model output signaled ophthalmopathy a median roughly 6.1 months ahead of onset. Expanded thyroid clonotypes (above 0.001) were mostly also found in blood.

This clonotype originated in a woman aged 25 to 45 with Graves' hyperthyroidism. Material: blood. This chain connects TRBV7-2 to TRBJ2-1; 10 bases align to TRBD2. The CDR3 spells CASSLDSSGSREQFF. Written as DNA, the CDR3 is TGTGCCAGCAGCCTGGACTCTAGCGGGAGTAGGGAGCAGTTCTTC. Combining the CDR3 with reference TRBV7-2 and TRBJ2-1 gives the whole variable domain GAGVSQSPSNKVTEKGKDVELRCDPISGHTALYWYRQSLGQGLEFLIYFQGNSAPDKSGLPSDRFSAERTGGSVSTLTIQRTQQEDSAVYLCASSLDSSGSREQFFGPGTRLTVL.